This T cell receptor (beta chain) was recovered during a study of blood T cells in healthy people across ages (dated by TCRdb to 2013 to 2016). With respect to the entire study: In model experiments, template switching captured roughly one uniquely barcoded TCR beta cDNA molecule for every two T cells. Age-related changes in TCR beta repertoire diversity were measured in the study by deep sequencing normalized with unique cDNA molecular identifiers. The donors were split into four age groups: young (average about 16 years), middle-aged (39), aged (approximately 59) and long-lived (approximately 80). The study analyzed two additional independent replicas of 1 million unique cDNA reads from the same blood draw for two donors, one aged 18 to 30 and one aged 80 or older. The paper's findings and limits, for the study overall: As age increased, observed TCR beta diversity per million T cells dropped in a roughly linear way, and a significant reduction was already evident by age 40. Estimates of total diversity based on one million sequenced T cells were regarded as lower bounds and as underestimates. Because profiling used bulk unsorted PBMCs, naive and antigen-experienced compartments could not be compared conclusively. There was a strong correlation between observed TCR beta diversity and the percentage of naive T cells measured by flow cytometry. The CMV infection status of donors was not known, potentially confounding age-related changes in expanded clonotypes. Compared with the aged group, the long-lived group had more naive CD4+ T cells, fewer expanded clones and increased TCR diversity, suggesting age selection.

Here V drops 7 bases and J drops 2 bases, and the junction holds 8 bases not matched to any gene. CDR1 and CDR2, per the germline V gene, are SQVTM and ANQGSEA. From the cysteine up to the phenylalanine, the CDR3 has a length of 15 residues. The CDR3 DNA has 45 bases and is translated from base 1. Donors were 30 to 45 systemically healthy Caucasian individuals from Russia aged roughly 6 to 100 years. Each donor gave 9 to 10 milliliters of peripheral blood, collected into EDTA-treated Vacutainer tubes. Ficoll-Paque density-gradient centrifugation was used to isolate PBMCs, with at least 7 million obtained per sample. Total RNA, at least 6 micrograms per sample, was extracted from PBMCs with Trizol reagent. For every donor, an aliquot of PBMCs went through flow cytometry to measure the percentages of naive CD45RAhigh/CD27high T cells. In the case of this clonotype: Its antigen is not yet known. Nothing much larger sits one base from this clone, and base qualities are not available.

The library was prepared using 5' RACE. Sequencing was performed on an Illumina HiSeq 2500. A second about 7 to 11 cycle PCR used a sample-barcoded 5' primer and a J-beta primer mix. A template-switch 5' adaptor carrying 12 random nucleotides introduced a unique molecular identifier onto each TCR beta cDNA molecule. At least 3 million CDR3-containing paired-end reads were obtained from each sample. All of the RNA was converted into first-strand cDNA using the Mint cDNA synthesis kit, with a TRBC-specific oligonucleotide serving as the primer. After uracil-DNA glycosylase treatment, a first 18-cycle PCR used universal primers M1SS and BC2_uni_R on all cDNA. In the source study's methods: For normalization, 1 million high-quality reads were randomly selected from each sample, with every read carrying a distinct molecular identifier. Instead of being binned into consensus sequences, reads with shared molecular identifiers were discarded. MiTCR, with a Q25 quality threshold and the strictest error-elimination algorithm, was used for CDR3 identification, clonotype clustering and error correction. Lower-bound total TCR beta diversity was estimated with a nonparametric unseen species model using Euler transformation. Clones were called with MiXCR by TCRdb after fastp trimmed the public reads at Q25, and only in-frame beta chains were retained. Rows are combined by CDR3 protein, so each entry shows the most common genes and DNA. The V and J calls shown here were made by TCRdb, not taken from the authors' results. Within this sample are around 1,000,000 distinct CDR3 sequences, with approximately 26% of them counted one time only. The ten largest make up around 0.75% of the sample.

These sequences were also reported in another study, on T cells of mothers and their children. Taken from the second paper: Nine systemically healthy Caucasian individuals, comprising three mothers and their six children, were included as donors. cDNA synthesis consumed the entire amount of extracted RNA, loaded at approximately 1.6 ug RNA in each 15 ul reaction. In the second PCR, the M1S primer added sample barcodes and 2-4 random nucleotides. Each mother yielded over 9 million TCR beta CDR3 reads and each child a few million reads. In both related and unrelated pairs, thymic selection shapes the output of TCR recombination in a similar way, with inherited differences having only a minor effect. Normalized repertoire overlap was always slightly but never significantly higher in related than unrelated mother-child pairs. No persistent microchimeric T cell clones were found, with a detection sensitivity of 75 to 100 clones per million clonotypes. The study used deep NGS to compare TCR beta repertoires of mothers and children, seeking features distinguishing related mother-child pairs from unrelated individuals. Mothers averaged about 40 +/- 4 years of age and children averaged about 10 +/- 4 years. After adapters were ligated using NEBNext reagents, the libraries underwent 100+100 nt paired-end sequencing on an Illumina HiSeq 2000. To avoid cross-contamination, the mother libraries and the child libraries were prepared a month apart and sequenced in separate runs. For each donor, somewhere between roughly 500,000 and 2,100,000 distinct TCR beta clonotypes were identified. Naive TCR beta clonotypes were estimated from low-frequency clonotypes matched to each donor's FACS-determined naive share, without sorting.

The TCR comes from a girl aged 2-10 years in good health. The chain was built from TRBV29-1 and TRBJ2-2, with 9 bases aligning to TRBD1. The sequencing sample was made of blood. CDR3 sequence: CSGRGQGDNTGELFF. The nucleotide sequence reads TGCAGCGGGAGGGGACAGGGCGACAACACCGGGGAGCTGTTTTTT.